This T cell receptor beta chain is drawn from a study of regulatory T cells in long-lasting Graves disease. V lost 4 bases and J lost 1, with 12 bases in between. There are 15 residues in the CDR3. Germline CDR1 and CDR2: MNHEY and SMNVEV (reference sequence). Sequencing libraries for TCR beta were prepared with iRepertoire HTBI primers and Arm-PCR of CDR3 regions. Via MiXCR, TCRdb re-called the multiplex PCR reads, giving one row per CDR3 protein. The repertoire holds more than 450,000 distinct CDR3 sequences, approximately 12% seen once, with around 10% in the top ten. Regarding time point: newly diagnosed GD, antithyroid drugs for less than 3 months. RNA isolated from PBMCs was used to make the TCR library. The source of the patients was an endocrinology department in Xi'an, China. These data also featured in a second study, about T cells in Graves' hyperthyroidism and ophthalmopathy. That investigation notes: Researchers found most expanded thyroid clonotypes above 0.001 in blood as well.

The clonotype originates from a woman in her twenties or thirties with Graves disease. The specimen comprised peripheral blood mononuclear cells (PBMCs), sampled at new diagnosis, from a patient treated with antithyroid drugs. V gene TRBV27 combines with J gene TRBJ2-3; D is perhaps TRBD1 (5 bases). CDR3 sequence: CASSSWGRRTDTQYF. In DNA, the CDR3 is TGTGCCAGCAGTTCATGGGGCCGGCGCACAGATACGCAGTATTTT.